This T cell receptor (beta chain) was identified during a study of T cells in Graves' hyperthyroidism and ophthalmopathy. The germline V gene encodes CDR1 MDHEN and CDR2 SYDVKM. This CDR3 is built from 17 residues. Trimming cost V 3 bases and J 5 bases; bases outside gene matches: 7. This clonotype was detected a few times. Amplification yielded TCR beta CDR3 regions, with RNA transcripts as the source. TCR CDR3 regions were first amplified by RT-PCR with HTBI primers. Via MiXCR, TCRdb re-called the multiplex PCR reads, giving one row per CDR3 protein. In the table there are approximately 590,000 distinct CDR3 sequences, around 14% of which are singletons.

The sample comprised blood. This rearrangement joins TRBV28 to TRBJ2-3; 14 nucleotides align to TRBD2. The clonotype was recovered from a woman in her 30s with Graves' hyperthyroidism. The CDR3 region has the DNA TGTGCCAGCAGTTTTCCCGGGACTAGCGGGAGCGAAGATACGCAGTATTTT. Amino acids: CASSFPGTSGSEDTQYF.